The rows below give T cell receptor beta chains drawn from one sample of a study of graft-versus-host responses after intestinal transplantation. Clones were sequenced by immunoSEQ multiplex PCR, and TCRdb holds only the in-frame ones, with some missing. The table shows some 45,000 clones, with 90% to 95% occurring only once. This specimen consisted of PBMCs, obtained 524 days after transplant. The origin of the receptors is a human patient who received an intestinal transplant, so some T cells may come from the graft donor. Each CDR3 is given with its conserved first and last residue. The D gene is left open where the match is weak. Only part of the rows carry a size: once, few, many, or a class if the clone is expanded.

abundance	d_gene	v_gene	j_gene	len	CDR3nt	CDR3aa
.	.	TRBV6-1	TRBJ2-7	14	TGTGCCAGCAGTTCTAACCATGTTTACTACGAGCAGTACTTC	CASSSNHVYYEQYF
.	.	TRBV10-2	TRBJ1-2	14	TGCGCCAGCAGTGAGTTAAGTAGTAAGGGAGGCTACACCTTC	CASSELSSKGGYTF
.	TRBD1	TRBV9	TRBJ1-1	14	TGTGCCAGCAGCGTAGACCAGGGGGCCACTGAAGCTTTCTTT	CASSVDQGATEAFF
.	.	TRBV5-1	TRBJ2-3	15	TGCGCCAGCAGCTCAGGGGGGGCTAGCACAGATACGCAGTATTTT	CASSSGGASTDTQYF
.	TRBD2	TRBV30	TRBJ2-7	15	TGTGCCTGGAGCACATCAGAACTAGCGGGAGACGAGCAGTACTTC	CAWSTSELAGDEQYF
.	.	TRBV28	TRBJ1-5	16	TGTGCCAGCAGCTTCACCCTTACAGGGTCGGGTCAGCCCCAGCATTTT	CASSFTLTGSGQPQHF
.	TRBD1	TRBV6-5	TRBJ2-5	15	TGTGCCAGCAGCCCTGGGACAGCTCAGCAAGAGACCCAGTACTTC	CASSPGTAQQETQYF
.	TRBD1	TRBV19	TRBJ2-7	13	TGTGCCAGTGCCCCGGGACAGGGCTACGAGCAGTACTTC	CASAPGQGYEQYF
.	TRBD2	TRBV6-5	TRBJ2-1	15	TGTGCCAGCAGGGCAGGGACTAGCGGGAAAAATGAGCAGTTCTTC	CASRAGTSGKNEQFF
once	.	TRBV5-5	TRBJ2-5	14	TGTGCCAGCAGCACCCTCGTGATACAAGAGACCCAGTACTTC	CASSTLVIQETQYF
.	.	TRBV4-2	TRBJ1-1	14	TGTGCCAGCAGCCAAGGGGCGGTGAACACTGAAGCTTTCTTT	CASSQGAVNTEAFF
.	.	TRBV15	TRBJ1-1	18	TGTGCCACCAGCAGAGAAAGCCAGGGATGGGTGTCGGACACTGAAGCTTTCTTT	CATSRESQGWVSDTEAFF
.	.	TRBV5-8	TRBJ1-1	15	TGTGCCAGCAGCCTATTGGGGGCGCGGGACACTGAAGCTTTCTTT	CASSLLGARDTEAFF
few	.	TRBV25-1	TRBJ1-4	14	TGTGCCAGCAGTGCGTCAGGGGCAGAGAAAAAACTGTTTTTT	CASSASGAEKKLFF
.	TRBD1	TRBV28	TRBJ2-5	16	TGTGCCAGCAGTCCTACCGGGACAGGGACCCAAGAGACCCAGTACTTC	CASSPTGTGTQETQYF
.	.	TRBV4-3	TRBJ2-1	17	TGCGCCAGCAGCCAAGATAGCCGTCCTAGATCCCCCGCTGAGCAGTTCTTC	CASSQDSRPRSPAEQFF
.	TRBD1	TRBV28	TRBJ2-2	19	TGTGCCAGCCGCCCGCTCATTTACAGGGGACAGGGGAACACCGGGGAGCTGTTTTTT	CASRPLIYRGQGNTGELFF
.	.	TRBV19	TRBJ2-1	15	TGTGCCAGTAGTATATCCTCAGGGTCTGTGAATGAGCAGTTCTTC	CASSISSGSVNEQFF
.	TRBD1	TRBV2	TRBJ1-6	16	TGTGCCAGCAGGACGCGACAGGGCCCGTATAATTCACCCCTCCACTTT	CASRTRQGPYNSPLHF
.	TRBD2	TRBV9	TRBJ2-3	14	TGTGCCAGCAGCGTAACTAGCGGGGCAGATACGCAGTATTTT	CASSVTSGADTQYF
.	TRBD2	TRBV19	TRBJ2-1	15	TGTGCCAGTAGTACCCCCGGACTAGGCTCGAATGAGCAGTTCTTC	CASSTPGLGSNEQFF
once	.	TRBV19	TRBJ1-2	13	TGTGCCAGTAGTCCGACAGCGTCTGGTGGCTACACCTTC	CASSPTASGGYTF
few	.	TRBV4-1	TRBJ1-2	14	TGCGCCAGCAGCCAAGGGGAGGGATTTAGGGGCTACACCTTC	CASSQGEGFRGYTF
once	TRBD1	TRBV27	TRBJ2-3	20	TGTGCCAGCAGTTTACTCGTTTCCGGGACAGGGGCTTCTAGCACAGATACGCAGTATTTT	CASSLLVSGTGASSTDTQYF
.	TRBD1	TRBV6-5	TRBJ2-7	14	TGTGCCAGCAGTTACGGGGGACAGTTCTACGAGCAGTACTTC	CASSYGGQFYEQYF
.	.	TRBV5-1	TRBJ2-7	15	TGCGCCAGCAGCTTGAACCCTCAGGGGCTCTACGAGCAGTACTTC	CASSLNPQGLYEQYF
few	.	TRBV6-6	TRBJ2-7	16	TGTGCCAGCAGTTACCCCCCCGGCAGGGCCCCCTACGAGCAGTACTTC	CASSYPPGRAPYEQYF
.	.	TRBV6-5	TRBJ1-2	15	TGTGCCAGCAGTTACTCGACGGACAGCCCAGCGACATACACCTTC	CASSYSTDSPATYTF
once	.	TRBV7-3	TRBJ2-1	14	TGTGCCAGCAGCTTAACTAGGCTAGCCCATGAGCAGTTCTTC	CASSLTRLAHEQFF
.	.	TRBV9	TRBJ2-1	16	TGTGCCAGCAGCGTAGATAGATCGAGCCTCTACAATGAGCAGTTCTTC	CASSVDRSSLYNEQFF
.	.	TRBV28	TRBJ2-7	11	TGTGCCAGCAGGACTTCTTACGAGCAGTACTTC	CASRTSYEQYF